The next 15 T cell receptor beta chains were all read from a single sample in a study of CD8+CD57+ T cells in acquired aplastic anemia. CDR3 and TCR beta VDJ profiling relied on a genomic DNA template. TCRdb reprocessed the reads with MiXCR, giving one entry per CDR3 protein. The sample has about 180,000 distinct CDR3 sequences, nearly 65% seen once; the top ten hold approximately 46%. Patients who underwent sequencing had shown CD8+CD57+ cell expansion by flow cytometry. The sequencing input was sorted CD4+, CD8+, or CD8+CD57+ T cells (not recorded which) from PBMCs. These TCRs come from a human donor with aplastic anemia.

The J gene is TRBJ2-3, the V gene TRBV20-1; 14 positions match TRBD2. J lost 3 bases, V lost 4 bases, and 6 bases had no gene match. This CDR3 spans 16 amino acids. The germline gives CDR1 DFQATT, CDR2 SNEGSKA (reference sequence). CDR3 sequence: CSATVTSGGATDTQYF. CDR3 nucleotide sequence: TGCAGTGCTACCGTGACTAGCGGGGGGGCTACAGATACGCAGTATTTT.

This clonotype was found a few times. CDR3 in amino acids: CSVAGSDYEQYF. The CDR3 nucleotides read TGCAGCGTCGCCGGGTCTGACTACGAGCAGTACTTC. This chain joins TRBV29-1 and TRBJ2-7, with D unresolved. Germline values: CDR1 SQVTM, CDR2 ANQGSEA. The CDR3 covers 12 residues. V lost 6 bases and J 3 bases, leaving 12 bases between the germline ends.

The CDR3 nucleotides are TGTGCCAGCGGCCCCGGACAGGGTAGTGATGGCTACACCTTC. Residues: CASGPGQGSDGYTF. V gene TRBV7-3 combines with J gene TRBJ1-2; 8 nucleotides agree with TRBD1. CDR1 is SGHTA, CDR2 FQGTGA, per germline. The trim removed 8 bases at V and 6 bases at J, leaving 11 bases unmatched. The CDR3 loop spans 14 amino acids.

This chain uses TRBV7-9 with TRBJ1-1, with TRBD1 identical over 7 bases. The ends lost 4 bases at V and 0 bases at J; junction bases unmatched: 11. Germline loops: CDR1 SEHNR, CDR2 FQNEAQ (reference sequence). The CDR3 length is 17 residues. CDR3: CASSYWDRGRVNTEAFF. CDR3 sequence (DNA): TGTGCCAGCAGCTACTGGGACAGAGGGCGCGTGAACACTGAAGCTTTCTTT.

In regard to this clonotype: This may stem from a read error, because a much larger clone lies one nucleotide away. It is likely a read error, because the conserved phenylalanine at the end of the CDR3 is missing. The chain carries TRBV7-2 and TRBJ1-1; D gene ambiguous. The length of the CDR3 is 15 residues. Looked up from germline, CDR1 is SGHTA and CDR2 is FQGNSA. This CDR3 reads CASSQDQAVRTEAFL. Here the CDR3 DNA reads TGCGCCAGCAGCCAAGATCAGGCCGTTCGCACTGAAGCTTTCTTG.

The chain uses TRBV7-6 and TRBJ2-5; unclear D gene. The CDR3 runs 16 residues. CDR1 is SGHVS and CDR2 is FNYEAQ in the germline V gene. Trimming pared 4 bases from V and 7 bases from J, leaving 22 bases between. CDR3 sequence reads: CASSSPLGDRLMTQYF. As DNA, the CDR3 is TGTGCCAGCAGCTCCCCTTTAGGAGACCGGCTAATGACCCAGTACTTC.

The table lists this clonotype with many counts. The DNA for the CDR3 is TGTGCCAGCAGATCCGGAGAGGGGAGGACTGAAGCTTTCTTT. Translating gives CASRSGEGRTEAFF. The chain recombines TRBV9 with TRBJ1-1, with a possible D match to TRBD1 (5 bases). V shed 5 bases and J shed 5 bases, with 16 bases lying between them. CDR1 and CDR2 (germline): SGDLS, YYNGEE. The CDR3 spans 14 residues.

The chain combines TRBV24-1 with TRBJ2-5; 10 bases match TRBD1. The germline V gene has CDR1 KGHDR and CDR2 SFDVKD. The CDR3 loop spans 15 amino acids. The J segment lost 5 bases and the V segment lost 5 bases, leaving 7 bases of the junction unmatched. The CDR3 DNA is TGTGCCACCAGTGCTGGGACAGGGGTTAGGGAGACCCAGTACTTC. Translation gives CATSAGTGVRETQYF.

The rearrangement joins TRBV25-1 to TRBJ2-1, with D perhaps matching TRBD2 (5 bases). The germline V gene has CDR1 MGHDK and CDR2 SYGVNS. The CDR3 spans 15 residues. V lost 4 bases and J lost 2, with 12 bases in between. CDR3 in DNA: TGTGCCAGCAGTGTTGTGGACTCGGCCTACAATGAGCAGTTCTTC. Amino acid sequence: CASSVVDSAYNEQFF.

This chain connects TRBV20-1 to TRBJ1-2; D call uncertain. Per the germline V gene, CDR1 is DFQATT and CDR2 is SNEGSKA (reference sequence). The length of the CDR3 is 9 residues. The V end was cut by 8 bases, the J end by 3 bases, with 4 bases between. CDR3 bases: TGCAGTCCTGACTATGGCTACACCTTC. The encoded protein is CSPDYGYTF.

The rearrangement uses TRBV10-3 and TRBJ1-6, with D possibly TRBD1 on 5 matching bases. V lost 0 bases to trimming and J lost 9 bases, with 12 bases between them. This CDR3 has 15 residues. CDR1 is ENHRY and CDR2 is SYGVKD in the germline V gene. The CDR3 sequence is CAISESTRGPSPLHF. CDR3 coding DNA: TGTGCCATCAGTGAGTCGACTCGGGGACCTTCACCCCTCCACTTT.

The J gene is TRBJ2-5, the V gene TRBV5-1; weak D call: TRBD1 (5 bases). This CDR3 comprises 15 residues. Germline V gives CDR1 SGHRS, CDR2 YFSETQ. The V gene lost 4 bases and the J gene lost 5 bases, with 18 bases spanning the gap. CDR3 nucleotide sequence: TGCGCCAGCAGCCAAGGGGTGGGTTATCGGGAGACCCAGTACTTC. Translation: CASSQGVGYRETQYF.

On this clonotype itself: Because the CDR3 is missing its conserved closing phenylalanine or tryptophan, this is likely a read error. The CDR3 coding sequence is TGCAGTGCTAGTGGTATAGTTAACTATGGCTACACCTCC. As protein: CSASGIVNYGYTS. This sequence joins TRBV20-1 and TRBJ1-2, with D hard to call. Germline V lookup: CDR1 DFQATT, CDR2 SNEGSKA (reference sequence). The CDR3 is 13 amino acids. V shed 3 bases and J shed 1 base, with 9 bases lying between them.

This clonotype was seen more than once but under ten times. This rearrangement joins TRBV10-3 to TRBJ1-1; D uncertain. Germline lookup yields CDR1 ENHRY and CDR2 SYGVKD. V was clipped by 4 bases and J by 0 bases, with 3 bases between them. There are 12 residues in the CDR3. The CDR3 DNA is TGTGCCATCAGTGCGGTGAACACTGAAGCTTTCTTT. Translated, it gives CAISAVNTEAFF.

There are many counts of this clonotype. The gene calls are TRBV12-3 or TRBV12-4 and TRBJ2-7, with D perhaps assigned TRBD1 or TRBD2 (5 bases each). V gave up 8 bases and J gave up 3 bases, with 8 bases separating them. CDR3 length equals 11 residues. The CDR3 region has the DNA TGTGCCAGCTGGGACGGCTACGAGCAGTACTTC. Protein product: CASWDGYEQYF.